What follows is one T cell receptor (beta chain) and its context. Its cognate antigen is unknown. TCRdb processed the reads anew with MiXCR; each CDR3 protein has one entry. The sample lists under 800,000 distinct CDR3 sequences, approximately 24% occurring once. CDR3 size: 14 residues. The germline V gene encodes CDR1 SQVTM and CDR2 ANQGSEA. Trimming pared 3 bases from V and 3 bases from J, leaving 14 bases between. The data derive from a study of T cell repertoires in cytomegalovirus infection. Study at large: CMV infection plus the matching HLA type was flagged by public TCR beta signatures. The study, taken as a whole, reports: There were HLA-C-restricted CMV-specific TCR beta clonotypes dominating the ex vivo response.

Sequenced sample: CD8+ T cells from PBMCs. The gene calls are TRBV29-1 and TRBJ1-2; D ambiguous. The source is a human donor in good health (CMV status not recorded). Some clones in this sample may be carry-over from other donors' samples. The CDR3: CSVDNPRPYYGYTF. CDR3 sequence (DNA): TGCAGCGTTGATAACCCCAGGCCCTACTATGGCTACACCTTC. Using reference TRBV29-1 and TRBJ1-2 for the parts outside the CDR3, the full variable domain is SAVISQKPSRDICQRGTSLTIQCQVDSQVTMMFWYRQQPGQSLTLIATANQGSEATYESGFVIDKFPISRPNLTFSTLTVSNMSPEDSSIYLCSVDNPRPYYGYTFGSGTRLTVV.